The 22 T cell receptor beta chains below come from one sample, sequenced in a study of vaccination effects on CD4 cells after COVID-19. With the ViraFEST assay, the study expanded antigen-specific CD4+ T cells using viral peptide pools, then sequenced them. CD4+ T cells were isolated after 10 days of culture. The cohort was immunized with two doses of either the BNT162b2 or mRNA-1273 vaccine. Sequencing used immunoSEQ multiplex PCR; TCRdb keeps in-frame clones, though not all of them. Found here are more than 15,000 clones, approximately 70% of them singletons; the top ten hold roughly 9.2%. These receptors' targets are unknown. The source was CD4+ T cells from PBMCs cultured with SARS-CoV-2 spike peptides, collected after COVID-19 vaccination. These receptors originate from a human donor who received a COVID-19 vaccine.

CDR3 in amino acids: CASSLKLAGGPWGGELFF. CDR3 DNA sequence: TGTGCCAGCAGCCTCAAACTAGCGGGAGGGCCTTGGGGCGGGGAGCTGTTTTTT. The chain recombines TRBV4-2 with TRBJ2-2; 13 bases fit TRBD2. The V segment lost 4 bases and the J segment 7 bases; nucleotides outside the gene matches: 12. The CDR3 covers 18 residues. The germline V gene encodes CDR1 LGHNA and CDR2 YNFKEQ.

This chain joins TRBV7-9 and TRBJ1-3, with a weak D call TRBD1 (6 bases). The V end lost 2 bases, the J end lost 0 bases, and 11 bases lay between the germline ends. CDR1 is SEHNR, CDR2 FQNEAQ, per germline (reference sequence). This CDR3 contains 16 residues. CDR3 residues: CASSLQTGDSGNTIYF. CDR3 DNA: TGTGCCAGCAGCTTACAGACAGGAGACTCTGGAAACACCATATATTTT.

The chain combines TRBV6-6 with TRBJ2-7; TRBD1 matches 7 bases. After removal of 4 bases from V and 1 base from J, the junction contained 10 bases not matched to a gene. CDR3 length: 16 residues. Germline V CDR1 and CDR2: MNHNY, SVGAGI (reference sequence). CDR3 DNA sequence: TGTGCCAGCAGTTCCCCCCCGGGACAGCGATCCTACGAGCAGTACTTC. Its translation is CASSSPPGQRSYEQYF.

CDR3 residues: CASRVSAGGTQYF. CDR3 bases: TGTGCCAGTAGAGTATCCGCCGGGGGGACCCAGTACTTC. The rearrangement uses TRBV19 and TRBJ2-5; a weak D match, TRBD2 (6 bases). This CDR3 comprises 13 residues. The V and J ends lost 6 bases and 7 bases respectively, with 15 bases between them. CDR1 and CDR2 (germline): LNHDA, SQIVND (reference sequence). The full variable domain, with the rest looked up from reference TRBV19 and TRBJ2-5, is DGGITQSPKYLFRKEGQNVTLSCEQNLNHDAMYWYRQDPGQGLRLIYYSQIVNDFQKGDIAEGYSVSREKKESFPLTVTSAQKNPTAFYLCASRVSAGGTQYFGPGTRLLVL.

This chain links TRBV6-1 with TRBJ1-5; D unclear. V lost 3 bases and J 5 bases, leaving 11 bases between the germline ends. The CDR3 is 14 amino acids. Germline loops: CDR1 MNHNS, CDR2 SASEGT. In nucleotides, the CDR3 is TGTGCCAGCAGTGAGGGCCGAGTCTATCAGCCCCAGCATTTT. It is translated as CASSEGRVYQPQHF.

This clone occurred once. The chain employs TRBV5-4 and TRBJ2-5; unclear D gene. V gave up 7 bases and J gave up 1 base, with 5 bases separating them. Germline-derived CDR1 and CDR2 are SGHNT and YYREEE (reference sequence). This CDR3 spans 11 amino acids. CDR3 sequence reads: CASSVQETQYF. The CDR3 DNA sequence: TGTGCCAGCTCCGTCCAAGAGACCCAGTACTTC. The full variable domain, completed using reference TRBV5-4 and TRBJ2-5, is ETGVTQSPTHLIKTRGQQVTLRCSSQSGHNTVSWYQQALGQGPQFIFQYYREEENGRGNFPPRFSGLQFPNYSSELNVNALELDDSALYLCASSVQETQYFGPGTRLLVL.

This clone was counted once. J is TRBJ2-7 and V is TRBV28, with TRBD1 identical over 11 bases. The CDR3 covers 17 residues. V was pared by 3 bases and J by 1 base, with 8 bases of the junction left unmatched. The germline CDR1 and CDR2 sequences are MDHEN and SYDVKM. In nucleotides, the CDR3 is TGTGCCAGCAGTTTCCCCCTCCGGGACAGGGGGTCCTACGAGCAGTACTTC. Protein product: CASSFPLRDRGSYEQYF.

The chain has TRBV14 and TRBJ1-6, with D perhaps matching TRBD1 (6 bases). This CDR3 comprises 14 residues. Trimming removed 3 bases at V and 9 bases at J, with 12 bases between. CDR1 and CDR2 (germline): SGHDN, FVKESK. CDR3 amino acids: CASSQVQGSSPLHF. CDR3 coding DNA: TGTGCCAGCAGCCAGGTACAGGGATCTTCACCCCTCCACTTT. Full variable domain (remainder filled in from reference TRBV14 and TRBJ1-6): EAGVTQFPSHSVIEKGQTVTLRCDPISGHDNLYWYRRVMGKEIKFLLHFVKESKQDESGMPNNRFLAERTGGTYSTLKVQPAELEDSGVYFCASSQVQGSSPLHFGNGTRLTVT.

The CDR3 DNA reads as TGTGCCACCAGTGATTGGGGCTATGGCTACACCTTC. Protein: CATSDWGYGYTF. This rearrangement joins TRBV24-1 to TRBJ1-2; D unclear. CDR3 size: 12 residues. The V gene lost 2 bases and the J gene lost 4 bases, with 4 bases spanning the gap. Germline CDR1 KGHDR, CDR2 SFDVKD.

This clone was counted only a few times. The chain carries TRBV6-1 and TRBJ1-5; 8 nucleotides match TRBD1. CDR1 is MNHNS and CDR2 is SASEGT in the germline V gene. This CDR3 region has 16 residues. J lost 5 bases, V lost 2 bases, and 8 bases had no gene match. The CDR3 DNA reads as TGTGCCAGCAGTGAAAACCGCAGGGGGCTGGATCAGCCCCAGCATTTT. Protein: CASSENRRGLDQPQHF.

The chain employs TRBV27 and TRBJ1-2; D is possibly TRBD1 (5 bases). Trimming pared 8 bases from V and 4 bases from J, leaving 20 bases between. The CDR3 spans 15 residues. Germline CDR1 is MNHEY and CDR2 is SMNVEV (reference sequence). The CDR3 protein is CASPSGTPRGYGYTF. Here the CDR3 DNA reads TGTGCCAGCCCTTCCGGGACGCCTCGGGGCTATGGCTACACCTTC.

This sequence joins TRBV7-9 and TRBJ2-3; possibly TRBD1 or TRBD2 for D (6 bases each). Germline V gene lookup returns CDR1 SEHNR and CDR2 FQNEAQ (reference sequence). Trimming pared 8 bases from V and 2 bases from J, leaving 17 bases between. CDR3 length: 15 residues. CDR3 protein: CASSRGVLDTDTQYF. CDR3 sequence (DNA): TGTGCCAGCTCGAGGGGGGTCCTAGACACAGATACGCAGTATTTT.

This clone was recorded once. The chain links TRBV7-2 to TRBJ2-7; possibly TRBD2 for D (5 bases). CDR1 is SGHTA and CDR2 is FQGNSA in the germline V gene. This CDR3 is built from 13 residues. The V gene lost 5 bases and the J gene lost 3 bases, with 11 bases spanning the gap. In DNA, the CDR3 is TGTGCCAGCAGCCCCGACGGACTCTACGAGCAGTACTTC. This encodes CASSPDGLYEQYF.

The rearrangement joins TRBV5-1 to TRBJ2-7; no definite D call. Germline V gene lookup returns CDR1 SGHRS and CDR2 YFSETQ. This CDR3 contains 12 residues. Trimming pared 0 bases from V and 5 bases from J, leaving 6 bases between. For the CDR3, the DNA is TGCGCCAGCAGCTTGGACGTCGACGAGCAGTACTTC. It yields the protein CASSLDVDEQYF.

The chain has TRBV7-6 and TRBJ1-5; D gene uncertain. CDR3 size: 17 residues. Germline V lookup: CDR1 SGHVS, CDR2 FNYEAQ. V was shortened by 4 bases and J by 5 bases, with 21 bases between the two germline ends. CDR3 sequence (DNA): TGTGCCAGCAGCTCCTTATATCGGCGAACAGAGTATCAGCCCCAGCATTTT. Translating it yields CASSSLYRRTEYQPQHF.

This clone was counted between two and nine times. V usage is TRBV6-5 and J usage is TRBJ1-2; 7 nucleotides align to TRBD1. Germline loops: CDR1 MNHEY, CDR2 SVGAGI. The CDR3 totals 14 residues. J lost 4 bases, V lost 5 bases, and 7 bases had no gene match. CDR3 sequence (DNA): TGTGCCAGCAGTCCGGGCCCAGGGGGCTATGGCTACACCTTC. Its translation: CASSPGPGGYGYTF.

CDR3 region: CASSQDRRVREKLFF. For the CDR3, the DNA is TGTGCCAGCAGCCAAGATAGGAGGGTCCGTGAAAAACTGTTTTTT. The rearrangement uses TRBV3-1 (or the pseudogene TRBV3-2) and TRBJ1-4, with D hard to call. V gave up 0 bases and J gave up 7 bases, with 12 bases separating them. The CDR3 spans 15 residues. Germline-derived CDR1 and CDR2 are LGHDT and YNNKEL (reference sequence).

The chain recombines TRBV18 with TRBJ2-5; no reliable D call. CDR1 is KGHSH, CDR2 LQKENI, per germline. Trimming removed 4 bases from V and 3 bases from J, with 6 bases in between. The CDR3 loop spans 12 amino acids. The CDR3 spells CASSLNKETQYF. The CDR3, as DNA: TGTGCCAGCTCACTAAATAAAGAGACCCAGTACTTC.

This clone is a singleton in its sample. This chain links TRBV4-1 with TRBJ2-7, with D uncertain. Germline V lookup: CDR1 MGHRA, CDR2 YSYEKL. V lost 2 bases, J lost 0 bases, and 8 bases lay in between. The CDR3 is 14 residues long. In DNA, the CDR3 is TGCGCCAGCAGCCAACTCCTCGGCTCCTACGAGCAGTACTTC. It codes for CASSQLLGSYEQYF.

The chain recombines TRBV7-2 with TRBJ2-6; D call uncertain. Deletions cut 5 bases from V and 7 bases from J, with 9 bases between. There are 13 residues in the CDR3. Germline assignment: CDR1 SGHTA and CDR2 FQGNSA. CDR3 residues: CASSPQSANVLTF. CDR3 DNA: TGTGCCAGCAGCCCGCAGTCTGCCAACGTCCTGACTTTC. Complete variable domain (other parts from reference TRBV7-2 and TRBJ2-6): GAGVSQSPSNKVTEKGKDVELRCDPISGHTALYWYRQSLGQGLEFLIYFQGNSAPDKSGLPSDRFSAERTGGSVSTLTIQRTQQEDSAVYLCASSPQSANVLTFGAGSRLTVL.

The CDR3 here is CASSLVGNTEAFF. CDR3 bases: TGTGCCAGCAGTTTAGTCGGGAACACTGAAGCTTTCTTT. V and J are TRBV12-3 or TRBV12-4 and TRBJ1-1; no clear D gene. The CDR3 totals 13 residues. V was trimmed by 1 base and J by 1 base, leaving 4 bases between them.

The genes are TRBV7-9 and TRBJ2-1; 9 bases align to TRBD2. CDR3 length: 16 amino acids. Germline CDR1 is SEHNR and CDR2 is FQNEAQ (reference sequence). With V trimmed by 2 bases and J by 4 bases, 6 bases remained unmatched. The CDR3 nucleotides read TGTGCCAGCAGCTTATCGACTAGCGGATTATACAATGAGCAGTTCTTC. It translates to CASSLSTSGLYNEQFF. The complete variable domain, with remaining parts taken from reference TRBV7-9 and TRBJ2-1, reads DTGVSQNPRHKITKRGQNVTFRCDPISEHNRLYWYRQTLGQGPEFLTYFQNEAQLEKSRLLSDRFSAERPKGSFSTLEIQRTEQGDSAMYLCASSLSTSGLYNEQFFGPGTRLTVL.